A few counts support the clone carrying this T cell receptor beta chain. Reverse transcription of all isolated RNA meant that expressed TCRB transcripts were sequenced. Produced via immunoSEQ multiplex PCR; TCRdb's table is partial and in-frame only. Here the sample spans under 300,000 clones, roughly 30% being singletons. The record originates from a study of beta chain features in type 1 diabetes. Per the germline V gene, CDR1 is SGHRS and CDR2 is YFSETQ. The CDR3 extends over 14 amino acids. V dropped 4 bases and J dropped 6 bases, with 14 bases sitting between them. J is TRBJ2-1 and V is TRBV5-1; possibly TRBD1 for D (5 bases). The sequence was collected from a man aged 25 to 40 in good health. Material: central memory CD4+ T cells from blood. CDR3 DNA: TGCGCCAGCAGCGCGCCGACAGATACCAATGAGCAGTTCTTC. Residues: CASSAPTDTNEQFF. The whole variable domain, remainder taken from reference TRBV5-1 and TRBJ2-1, is KAGVTQTPRYLIKTRGQQVTLSCSPISGHRSVSWYQQTPGQGLQFLFEYFSETQRNKGNFPGRFSGRQFSNSRSEMNVSTLELGDSALYLCASSAPTDTNEQFFGPGTRLTVL.